A selection of T cell receptor beta chains follows, all from one sample in a study of blood T cell repertoires in COVID-19. Assay used: immunoSEQ multiplex PCR; TCRdb lists only in-frame clones, some missing. The sample has approximately 270,000 clones, approximately 90% seen once. The source material was PBMCs or T cells enriched from blood (not recorded which). The receptors were gathered from a woman in her twenties or thirties with acute COVID-19. Both conserved end residues are part of each CDR3. A D gene is named only where the DNA matches it firmly. Size values are once, few and many counts, or a class for expanded clones, and some rows have none.

clone size	J gene	D gene	V gene	CDR3 DNA	CDR3 protein
NA	TRBJ2-7	NA	TRBV28	TGTGCCAGCAGTTTACCGCGGACACCTACCTACGAGCAGTACTTC	CASSLPRTPTYEQYF
NA	TRBJ2-3	TRBD2	TRBV29-1	TGCAGCGTTGAAACGCGGGAGTTGTATACGCAGTATTTT	CSVETRELYTQYF
NA	TRBJ2-2	NA	TRBV7-9	TGTGCCAGCAGCTTGAACAGGGAAACCGGGGAGCTGTTTTTT	CASSLNRETGELFF
NA	TRBJ2-7	TRBD1	TRBV29-1	TGCAGCGTTGGGGCAGGGGGCACCTACGAGCAGTACTTC	CSVGAGGTYEQYF
NA	TRBJ1-3	NA	TRBV5-6	TGTGCCAGCAGCTTGCTTTTTAACTCTGGAAACACCATATATTTT	CASSLLFNSGNTIYF
NA	TRBJ2-7	NA	TRBV6-5	TGTGCCAGCAGTTACGTCCAGGGCTACGAGCAGTACTTC	CASSYVQGYEQYF
NA	TRBJ2-1	TRBD1	TRBV9	TGTGCCAGCAGCGTTGGACAGGGGGCTAATGAGCAGTTCTTC	CASSVGQGANEQFF
NA	TRBJ2-6	NA	TRBV28	TGTGCCAGCAACCAGCGGGTCGCCGCCTTTGGGGCCAACGTCCTGACTTTC	CASNQRVAAFGANVLTF
NA	TRBJ2-7	NA	TRBV27	TGTGCCAGCAGTAAACAGGGTTTCTACGAGCAGTACTTC	CASSKQGFYEQYF
NA	TRBJ1-6	NA	TRBV27	TGTGCCAGCAGTTCCCAGGGGAATTCACCCCTCCACTTT	CASSSQGNSPLHF
NA	TRBJ2-7	TRBD1	TRBV9	TGTGCCAGCAGCGTAGATGGGACAGGGGGTCACGAGCAGTACTTC	CASSVDGTGGHEQYF
NA	TRBJ1-2	NA	TRBV19	TGTGCCACCTCACAGGGACCCCTCTATGGCTACACCTTC	CATSQGPLYGYTF
NA	TRBJ2-5	NA	TRBV5-5	TGTGCCAGCAGCGGAGGTATCGACACTATTCAAGAGACCCAGTACTTC	CASSGGIDTIQETQYF
NA	TRBJ2-7	TRBD2	TRBV29-1	TGCAGCGTTGAAGTTCTCATCCGGAGACTAGCGGATTACTCCTACGAGCAGTACTTC	CSVEVLIRRLADYSYEQYF
NA	TRBJ2-1	TRBD1	TRBV2	TGTGCCAGCAGGGGACAGGGATACAATGAGCAGTTCTTC	CASRGQGYNEQFF
once	TRBJ2-7	TRBD2	TRBV12-3/TRBV12-4	TGTGCCAGCAGTTTAAGGGAGGGGTACGAGCAGTACTTC	CASSLREGYEQYF
once	TRBJ1-1	NA	TRBV12-3/TRBV12-4	TGTGCCAGCAGCCTTACAGGGACGGCTTTCTTT	CASSLTGTAFF
NA	TRBJ1-1	NA	TRBV11-3	TGTGCCAGCAGCTTAGGTGGGCGTGAAGCTTTCTTT	CASSLGGREAFF
NA	TRBJ2-7	NA	TRBV7-9	TGTGCCAGCAGCTTAATCGGTTTCTCCTACGAGCAGTACTTC	CASSLIGFSYEQYF
once	TRBJ1-1	NA	TRBV28	TGTGCCAGCATCTGGGGGACAAATAAGTGGACTGAAGCTTTCTTT	CASIWGTNKWTEAFF
NA	TRBJ1-1	NA	TRBV2	TGTGCCAGCATTTCGGAGATTAACACTGAAGCTTTCTTT	CASISEINTEAFF
NA	TRBJ1-3	TRBD1	TRBV5-1	TGCGCCAGCAGCCTACCGGGACAGAGCTCCTCTGGAAACACCATATATTTT	CASSLPGQSSSGNTIYF
once	TRBJ2-1	TRBD2	TRBV19	TGTGCCAGTAGTATTTTCGTAGCGGGGGACAATGAGCAGTTCTTC	CASSIFVAGDNEQFF
once	TRBJ2-3	NA	TRBV12-5	TGTGCTAGTGGTTTGGTACTCGGGGGAGGGGGAAGGAGAACAGATACGCAGTATTTT	CASGLVLGGGGRRTDTQYF
once	TRBJ2-3	NA	TRBV30	TGTGCCTGGGGGTCCTCGGCAGATACGCAGTATTTT	CAWGSSADTQYF
NA	TRBJ2-1	TRBD2	TRBV27	TGTGCCAGCAGTTTGGCAGCGGGAGTCGGGAATGAGCAGTTCTTC	CASSLAAGVGNEQFF
NA	TRBJ2-1	TRBD1	TRBV5-5	TGTGCCAGCAGCAAGGGACAGAGCTCCTACAATGAGCAGTTCTTC	CASSKGQSSYNEQFF
NA	TRBJ2-1	TRBD2	TRBV18	TGTGCCAGCTCACCCCCATCGGGAGGGCCCTATGAGCAGTTCTTC	CASSPPSGGPYEQFF
NA	TRBJ2-7	TRBD1	TRBV29-1	TGCAGCGCCGCCGGGACAGAGTCCTACGAGCAGTACTTC	CSAAGTESYEQYF
NA	TRBJ1-4	TRBD1	TRBV18	TGTGCCAGCTCTCCGGGACAGGAGTTAATAAATGAAAAACTGTTTTTT	CASSPGQELINEKLFF
NA	TRBJ1-4	NA	TRBV2	TGTGCCAGCAGTGGGTCTGGAGGCCCTAATGAAAAACTGTTTTTT	CASSGSGGPNEKLFF
NA	TRBJ2-3	NA	TRBV6-4	TGTGCCAGCAGTGCCAGGGGAGGGGATACGCAGTATTTT	CASSARGGDTQYF
NA	TRBJ2-1	TRBD2	TRBV3-1/TRBV3-2	TGTGCCAGCAGGTCAAGTGCTAGCGGATACAATGAGCAGTTCTTC	CASRSSASGYNEQFF
NA	TRBJ1-4	NA	TRBV12-3/TRBV12-4	TGTGCCTATAGGGGTGAGGAAAAACTGTTTTTT	CAYRGEEKLFF
NA	TRBJ1-5	TRBD1	TRBV28	TGTGCCAGCAGCCCAGGGACAGGGGGCAATCAGCCCCAGCATTTT	CASSPGTGGNQPQHF
NA	TRBJ2-1	NA	TRBV7-2	TGTGCCAGCAGCTTAGCCACTAGCCCGAGGTACGAGCAGTTCTTC	CASSLATSPRYEQFF
NA	TRBJ2-1	TRBD2	TRBV30	TGTGCCTGGACCGGAGGTAGCGGGAGCTACAATGAGCAGTTCTTC	CAWTGGSGSYNEQFF
once	TRBJ2-7	TRBD2	TRBV30	TGTGCCTGGAAGACTAGCGGGTTTGGGGCTTACGAGCAGTACTTC	CAWKTSGFGAYEQYF
NA	TRBJ2-7	TRBD2	TRBV7-6	TGTGCCAGCAGCTTAGGCCCGACTAGCGGGAGAACCGACGAGCAGTACTTC	CASSLGPTSGRTDEQYF